Shown below are 23 T cell receptor beta chains from a single sample sequenced in a study of type 1 regulatory T cells. No antigen has been assigned to these receptors. TCRdb used MiXCR to reprocess the reads, holding one entry per CDR3 protein. The sample lists over 55,000 distinct CDR3 sequences, about 48% occurring once. Sequencing was carried out using cultured non-Tr1 T cells, either the whole culture or a sorted T cell fraction (not recorded which). These receptors all stem from a human donor in good health.

J is TRBJ1-3 and V is TRBV2; D remains unclear. The CDR3 totals 14 residues. Looked up from germline, CDR1 is SNHLY and CDR2 is FYNNEI. V was shortened by 6 bases and J by 0 bases, with 9 bases between the two germline ends. In DNA, the CDR3 is TGTGCCAGCAGATTATCGGGCTCTGGAAACACCATATATTTT. It yields the protein CASRLSGSGNTIYF.

This clonotype has a handful of counts. The gene calls are TRBV14 and TRBJ2-6, with D uncertain. This CDR3 spans 11 amino acids. V was cut by 2 bases and J by 10 bases, with 3 bases left in between. The germline gives CDR1 SGHDN, CDR2 FVKESK. DNA of the CDR3: TGTGCCAGCAGCCAAAAGAACGTCCTGACTTTC. Translation gives CASSQKNVLTF.

This chain links TRBV27 with TRBJ1-1, with a possible D match to TRBD1 (5 bases). Trimming took 5 bases from V and 1 from J, leaving 17 bases between them. CDR3 length: 16 amino acids. Looked up from germline, CDR1 is MNHEY and CDR2 is SMNVEV (reference sequence). The DNA for the CDR3 is TGTGCCAGCAGTAGACCGCGAAGGGGCCCGAACACTGAAGCTTTCTTT. Translated, it gives CASSRPRRGPNTEAFF.

This rearrangement joins TRBV5-1 to TRBJ2-5; D unclear. The CDR3 consists of 14 residues. CDR1 and CDR2 (germline): SGHRS, YFSETQ. V was shortened by 1 base and J by 1 base, with 8 bases between the two germline ends. The CDR3 nucleotides read TGCGCCAGCAGCTTGTTCTTGGGCCAAGAGACCCAGTACTTC. The encoded protein is CASSLFLGQETQYF.

The CDR3, as DNA: TGCGCCAGCCGCCTAGAGGGCGGTAGCACAGATACGCAGTATTTT. Protein product: CASRLEGGSTDTQYF. V and J are TRBV23-1 and TRBJ2-3, with D possibly TRBD2 on 5 matching bases. TRBV23-1 is designated an ORF whose function remains uncertain. The CDR3 contains 15 residues. Trimming removed 8 bases from V and 0 bases from J, with 15 bases in between.

This clonotype was seen a few times. The CDR3, as DNA: TGCAGTGCTAGAAGGGGGACTAGCGGGGGGGGCACAGATACGCAGTATTTT. Amino acids: CSARRGTSGGGTDTQYF. The chain recombines TRBV20-1 with TRBJ2-3, with 16 bases lining up with TRBD2. Germline V lookup: CDR1 DFQATT, CDR2 SNEGSKA (reference sequence). After removal of 2 bases from V and 1 base from J, the junction contained 3 bases not matched to a gene. This CDR3 spans 17 amino acids.

This clonotype was detected only a few times. This chain joins TRBV5-6 and TRBJ2-4; D possibly corresponds to TRBD2 (6 bases). CDR1 and CDR2 (germline): SGHDT, YYEEEE. V was trimmed by 4 bases and J by 4 bases, leaving 12 bases between them. The CDR3 has 14 amino acids. The CDR3 sequence: CASSELGGKNIQYF. CDR3 bases: TGTGCCAGCAGCGAGCTAGGAGGGAAAAACATTCAGTACTTC.

Here the CDR3 reads CASSPPPRDTQYF. The DNA for the CDR3 is TGTGCCAGCTCACCACCCCCCCGAGATACGCAGTATTTT. The V and J genes are TRBV18 and TRBJ2-3; no reliable D call. The V and J ends lost 0 bases and 5 bases respectively, with 6 bases between them. Germline V lookup: CDR1 KGHSH, CDR2 LQKENI. The CDR3 contains 13 residues.

Regarding this clonotype: This may stem from a read error, because a much larger clone lies one nucleotide away. V usage is TRBV12-3 or TRBV12-4 and J usage is TRBJ1-1, with a tentative D call TRBD1 (5 bases). Deletions cut 5 bases from V and 2 bases from J, with 12 bases between. This CDR3 spans 14 amino acids. CDR3 region: CASSLGLINTEAFF. In nucleotides, the CDR3 is TGTGCCAGCAGTCTGGGACTGATAAACACTGAAGCTTTCTTT.

This CDR3 is CASSLPGLGTQETQYF. CDR3 sequence (DNA): TGCGCCAGCAGCTTACCGGGACTAGGAACACAAGAGACCCAGTACTTC. The V call is TRBV5-1, the J call TRBJ2-5, with TRBD2 matching over 8 bases. Germline CDR1 and CDR2: SGHRS and YFSETQ. With 2 bases clipped from V and 2 bases from J, the junction kept 8 bases outside the gene matches. The CDR3 length is 16 residues.

The chain is built from TRBV2 and TRBJ1-4; 10 bases are shared with TRBD1. This CDR3 has 18 residues. Germline V gives CDR1 SNHLY, CDR2 FYNNEI. V shed 5 bases and J 4 bases; nucleotides not matched to a gene: 13. CDR3 DNA sequence: TGTGCCAGCAGTCCGGGACAGGGGAGTATGGGCCTTAATGAAAAACTGTTTTTT. It encodes CASSPGQGSMGLNEKLFF.

This clonotype was seen a few times. The gene calls are TRBV11-2 and TRBJ2-1; a possible D gene is TRBD2 (6 bases). Germline lookup yields CDR1 SGHAT and CDR2 FQNNGV. The CDR3 is 16 residues long. Between the trimmed V and J ends, which lost 3 bases and 2 bases, there was a span of 14 bases. The CDR3 protein is CASSFRAGPPYNEQFF. The CDR3 coding sequence is TGTGCCAGCAGCTTTAGGGCGGGGCCGCCCTACAATGAGCAGTTCTTC.

The rearrangement uses TRBV6-1 and TRBJ1-1; D not certain. Per germline, CDR1 MNHNS and CDR2 SASEGT. This CDR3 contains 13 residues. Deletions cut 9 bases from V and 4 bases from J, with 15 bases between. CDR3 protein: CASLSRMPTEAFF. The CDR3 DNA reads TGTGCCAGTCTCAGCCGTATGCCCACTGAAGCTTTCTTT.

The chain couples TRBV20-1 to TRBJ2-2, with 7 nucleotides matching TRBD1. The CDR3 contains 15 residues. J lost 3 bases, V lost 4 bases, and 8 bases had no gene match. Germline-derived CDR1 and CDR2 are DFQATT and SNEGSKA (reference sequence). The CDR3 here is CSAIRGPKYTGELFF. In nucleotides, the CDR3 is TGCAGTGCTATTAGGGGGCCGAAATACACCGGGGAGCTGTTTTTT.

The table lists this clonotype with a few counts. The rearrangement joins TRBV6-5 to TRBJ2-3, with TRBD2 matching 12 bases. This CDR3 comprises 15 residues. Unmatched junction bases numbered 6, after V lost 6 bases and J lost 5 bases. Germline CDR1 MNHEY, CDR2 SVGAGI. The CDR3 DNA follows: TGTGCCAGCAGCTCCCGGACTAGCGGGGTAGATACGCAGTATTTT. As protein: CASSSRTSGVDTQYF.

This clonotype came up a few times. The V gene is TRBV28, the J gene TRBJ1-2; TRBD1 might be the D (5 bases). The CDR3 consists of 13 residues. The V and J ends lost 2 bases and 1 base respectively, with 5 bases between them. Germline CDR1 is MDHEN and CDR2 is SYDVKM. The DNA of the CDR3 is TGTGCCAGCAGTTTAGACAGTAACTATGGCTACACCTTC. Its protein is CASSLDSNYGYTF.

The chain combines TRBV29-1 with TRBJ2-5; unclear D gene. CDR1 is SQVTM and CDR2 is ANQGSEA in the germline V gene. The CDR3 spans 12 residues. Trimming stripped 3 bases from V and 4 bases from J, with 9 bases between. CDR3 in amino acids: CSVDWLGETQYF. DNA for the CDR3: TGCAGCGTTGATTGGTTGGGAGAGACCCAGTACTTC.

The V and J genes are TRBV10-3 and TRBJ2-3, with 9 positions matching TRBD2. This CDR3 is built from 15 residues. Per the germline V gene, CDR1 is ENHRY and CDR2 is SYGVKD. V lost 2 bases to trimming and J lost 4 bases; unmatched junction nucleotides: 4. The CDR3 is CAISEETSGSDTQYF. The CDR3 DNA follows: TGTGCCATCAGTGAGGAGACTAGCGGCTCAGATACGCAGTATTTT.

This clonotype was found many times. V is TRBV20-1 and J is TRBJ1-1; the match to TRBD1 covers 7 bases. From germline, CDR1 is DFQATT and CDR2 SNEGSKA (reference sequence). The length of the CDR3 is 13 residues. V lost 6 bases, J lost 4 bases, and 8 bases stayed unmatched. This CDR3 reads CSANHRGGTEAFF. Here the CDR3 DNA reads TGCAGTGCAAACCACAGGGGAGGCACTGAAGCTTTCTTT.

Note on this clonotype: A junction end diverges from the germline sequence, so it may reflect a read error. V usage is TRBV6-2 or TRBV6-3 and J usage is TRBJ1-1, with 8 bases that match TRBD1. CDR3 length equals 12 residues. Germline CDR1 MNHEY, CDR2 SVGEGT. The chain's CDR3 is CASSKDRAAAFF. The CDR3 DNA is TGTGCCAGCAGTAAGGACAGGGCGGCAGCTTTCTTC.

About this clonotype itself: The junction departs from the called germline gene at one end, perhaps through a read error. The V call is TRBV20-1, the J call TRBJ1-6, with D possibly matching TRBD1 (5 bases). There are 13 residues in the CDR3. The germline V gene has CDR1 DFQATT and CDR2 SNEGSKA (reference sequence). CDR3 sequence (DNA): TGCAGTGCTATCGGGGCCAATAATTCACCCTTCCACTTT. Translation: CSAIGANNSPFHF.

To note about this clonotype: Compared with germline, one end of the junction differs, possibly owing to a read error. This chain joins TRBV7-2 and TRBJ2-3, with a weak D call TRBD2 (5 bases). Germline V gene data show CDR1 as SGHTA and CDR2 as FQGNSA. The CDR3 totals 11 residues. This chain's CDR3 is CASSLADTQYF. The CDR3 DNA reads TGTGCCAGCAGCCTAGCCGATACGCAGTATTTT.

This clonotype has more than one count but fewer than ten. V and J are TRBV20-1 and TRBJ1-5; unclear D gene. Germline V CDR1 and CDR2: DFQATT, SNEGSKA (reference sequence). The CDR3 loop spans 12 amino acids. Trimming removed 5 bases at V and 4 bases at J, with 9 bases between. CDR3 amino acids: CSAENSNQPQHF. The DNA for the CDR3 is TGCAGTGCTGAGAATTCTAATCAGCCCCAGCATTTT.